The TCR beta chain under discussion was sequenced for a study of naive and memory T cell subsets. Findings and limits, study-wide: Diversity fell and Gini index rose from naive through CM, EM, EMRA. Possibly reflecting memory cells re-expressing CD45RA, a few larger clonotypes occurred in naive repertoires, especially CD8.

Worth noting for this clonotype: Its antigen is unidentified.

Germline CDR1 is MNHEY and CDR2 is SMNVEV (reference sequence). Trimming shortened V by 9 bases and J by 4 bases, and 13 bases separated the two germline ends. This CDR3 has 13 amino acids. After the first PCR, alpha and beta chain libraries were processed separately. The beta constant-region primer was an equimolar mix of two oligonucleotides covering TRBC1 and TRBC2. Nested alpha and beta constant-region primers with the SP2 primer drove four PCR rounds on ligated cDNA. A 12-nucleotide UMI and the SP2 primer were added to the cDNA 3' end by oligonucleotide ligation. TCRdb reprocessed the UMI-ligation and nested PCR reads via MiXCR and lists one record per CDR3 protein. The sample yields approximately 100,000 distinct CDR3 sequences, 14% seen once.

The V and J genes are TRBV27 and TRBJ1-5; a possible D gene is TRBD1 (6 bases). Sequencing input: naive CD8+ T cells from blood. This sequence was found in a human donor in good health. The CDR3 nucleotides read TGTGCCAGTGGACAGTTAGGAAATCAGCCCCAGCATTTT. Its protein product is CASGQLGNQPQHF.